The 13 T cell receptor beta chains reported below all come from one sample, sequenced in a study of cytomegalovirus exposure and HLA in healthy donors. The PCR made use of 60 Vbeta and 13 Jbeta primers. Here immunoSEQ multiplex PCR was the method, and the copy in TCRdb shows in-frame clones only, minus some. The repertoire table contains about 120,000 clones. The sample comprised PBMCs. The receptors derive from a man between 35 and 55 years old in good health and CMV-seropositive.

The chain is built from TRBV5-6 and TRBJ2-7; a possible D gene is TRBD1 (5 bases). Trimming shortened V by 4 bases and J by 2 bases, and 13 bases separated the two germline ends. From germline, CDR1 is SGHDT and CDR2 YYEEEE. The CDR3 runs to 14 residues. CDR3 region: CASSLRTSPYEQYF. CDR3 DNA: TGTGCCAGCAGCCTTAGGACAAGTCCCTACGAGCAGTACTTC.

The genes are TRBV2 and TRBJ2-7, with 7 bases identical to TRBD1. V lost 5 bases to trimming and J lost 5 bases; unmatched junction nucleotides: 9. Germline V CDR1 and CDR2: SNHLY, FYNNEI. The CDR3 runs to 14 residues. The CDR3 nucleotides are TGTGCCAGCAGTCTACAGGGGCTCCGGGACGAGCAGTACTTC. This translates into CASSLQGLRDEQYF.

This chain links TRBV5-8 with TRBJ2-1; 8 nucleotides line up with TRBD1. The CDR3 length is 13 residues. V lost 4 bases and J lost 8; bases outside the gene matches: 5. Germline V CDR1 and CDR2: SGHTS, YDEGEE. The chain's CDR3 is CASSLQGQDEQFF. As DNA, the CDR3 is TGTGCCAGCAGCCTCCAGGGACAGGATGAGCAGTTCTTC. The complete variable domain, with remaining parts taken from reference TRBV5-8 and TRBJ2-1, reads EAGVTQSPTHLIKTRGQQATLRCSPISGHTSVYWYQQALGLGLQFLLWYDEGEERNRGNFPPRFSGRQFPNYSSELNVNALELEDSALYLCASSLQGQDEQFFGPGTRLTVL.

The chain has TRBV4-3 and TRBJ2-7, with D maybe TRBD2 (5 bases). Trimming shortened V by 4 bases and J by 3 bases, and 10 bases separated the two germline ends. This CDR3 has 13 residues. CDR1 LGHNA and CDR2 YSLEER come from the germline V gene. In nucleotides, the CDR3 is TGCGCCAGCAGCCGAGGGAGAGACTACGAGCAGTACTTC. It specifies CASSRGRDYEQYF.

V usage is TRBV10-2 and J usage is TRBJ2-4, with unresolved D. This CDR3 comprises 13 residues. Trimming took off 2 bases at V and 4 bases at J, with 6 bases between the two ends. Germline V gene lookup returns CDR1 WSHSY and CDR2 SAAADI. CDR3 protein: CASSEARKNIQYF. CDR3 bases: TGCGCCAGCAGTGAGGCTAGAAAAAACATTCAGTACTTC.

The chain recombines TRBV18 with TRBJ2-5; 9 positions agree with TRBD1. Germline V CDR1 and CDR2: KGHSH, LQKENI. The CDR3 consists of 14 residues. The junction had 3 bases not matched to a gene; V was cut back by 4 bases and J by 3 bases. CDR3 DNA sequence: TGTGCCAGCTCACAAGACAGGGGGAAAGAGACCCAGTACTTC. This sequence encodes CASSQDRGKETQYF.

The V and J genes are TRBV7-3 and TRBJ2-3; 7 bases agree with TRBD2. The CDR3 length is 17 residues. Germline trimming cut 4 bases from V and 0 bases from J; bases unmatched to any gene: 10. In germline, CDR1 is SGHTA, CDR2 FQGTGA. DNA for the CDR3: TGTGCCAGCAGCTCGCGAAGACTAGCAACTAGCACAGATACGCAGTATTTT. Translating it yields CASSSRRLATSTDTQYF.

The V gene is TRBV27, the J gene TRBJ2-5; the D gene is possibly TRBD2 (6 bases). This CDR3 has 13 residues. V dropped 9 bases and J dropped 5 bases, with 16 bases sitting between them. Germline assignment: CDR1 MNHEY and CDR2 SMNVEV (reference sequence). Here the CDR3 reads CASRPGLGETQYF. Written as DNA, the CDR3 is TGTGCCAGTCGTCCGGGACTCGGGGAGACCCAGTACTTC.

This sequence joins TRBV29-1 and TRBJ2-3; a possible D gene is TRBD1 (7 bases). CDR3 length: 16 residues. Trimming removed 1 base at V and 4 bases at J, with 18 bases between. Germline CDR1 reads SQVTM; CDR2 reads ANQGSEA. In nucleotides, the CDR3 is TGCAGCGTTGAAGGGTGGGGCAGGGGGGCCGCAGATACGCAGTATTTT. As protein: CSVEGWGRGAADTQYF.

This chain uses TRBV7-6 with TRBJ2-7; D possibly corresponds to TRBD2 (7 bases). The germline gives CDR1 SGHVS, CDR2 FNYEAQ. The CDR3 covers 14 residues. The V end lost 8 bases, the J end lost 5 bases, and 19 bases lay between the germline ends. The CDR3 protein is CASGGAGALDEQYF. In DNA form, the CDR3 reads TGTGCCAGCGGGGGTGCGGGGGCTCTGGACGAGCAGTACTTC.

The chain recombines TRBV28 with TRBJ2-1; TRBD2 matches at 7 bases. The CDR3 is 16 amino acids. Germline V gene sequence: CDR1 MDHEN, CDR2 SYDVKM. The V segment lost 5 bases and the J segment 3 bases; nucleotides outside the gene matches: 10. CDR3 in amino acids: CASSPPAGAGYNEQFF. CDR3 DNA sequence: TGTGCCAGCAGTCCCCCGGCGGGAGCGGGCTACAATGAGCAGTTCTTC. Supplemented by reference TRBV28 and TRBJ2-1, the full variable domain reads DVKVTQSSRYLVKRTGEKVFLECVQDMDHENMFWYRQDPGLGLRLIYFSYDVKMKEKGDIPEGYSVSREKKERFSLILESASTNQTSMYLCASSPPAGAGYNEQFFGPGTRLTVL.

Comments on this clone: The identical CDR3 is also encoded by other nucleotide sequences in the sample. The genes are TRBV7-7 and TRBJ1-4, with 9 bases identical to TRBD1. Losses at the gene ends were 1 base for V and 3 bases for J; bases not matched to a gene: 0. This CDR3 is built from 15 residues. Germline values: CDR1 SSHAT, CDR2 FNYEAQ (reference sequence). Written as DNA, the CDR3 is TGTGCCAGCAGCTTAGGGACAGGGGCTAATGAAAAACTGTTTTTT. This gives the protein CASSLGTGANEKLFF.

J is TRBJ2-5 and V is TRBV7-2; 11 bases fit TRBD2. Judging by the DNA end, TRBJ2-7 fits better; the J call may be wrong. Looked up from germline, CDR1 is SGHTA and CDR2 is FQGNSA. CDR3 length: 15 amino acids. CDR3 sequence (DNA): TGTGCCAGCAGCTTAGCTAGCGGGGGGGGCAACGAGCAGTACTTC. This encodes CASSLASGGGNEQYF.